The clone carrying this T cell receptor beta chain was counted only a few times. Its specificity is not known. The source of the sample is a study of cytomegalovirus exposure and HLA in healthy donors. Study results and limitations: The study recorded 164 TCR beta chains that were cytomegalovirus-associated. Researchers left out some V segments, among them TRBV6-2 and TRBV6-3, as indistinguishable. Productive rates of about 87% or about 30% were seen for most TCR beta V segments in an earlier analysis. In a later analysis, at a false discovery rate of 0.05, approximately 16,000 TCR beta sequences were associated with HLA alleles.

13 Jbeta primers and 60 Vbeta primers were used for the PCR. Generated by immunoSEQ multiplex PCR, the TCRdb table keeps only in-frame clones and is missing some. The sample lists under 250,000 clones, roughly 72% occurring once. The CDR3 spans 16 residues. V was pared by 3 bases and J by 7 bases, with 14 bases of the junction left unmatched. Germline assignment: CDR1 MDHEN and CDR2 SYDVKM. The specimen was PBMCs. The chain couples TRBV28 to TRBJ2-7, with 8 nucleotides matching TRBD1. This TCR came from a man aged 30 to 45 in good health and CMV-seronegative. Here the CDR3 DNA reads TGTGCCAGCAGTTTGTCCTTGGGACAGGCGCCTGGGGAGCAGTACTTC. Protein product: CASSLSLGQAPGEQYF.